These 25 T cell receptor beta chains share one sample of origin, sequenced in a study of shared clonotypes between healthy human individuals. Clones were sequenced by immunoSEQ multiplex PCR, and TCRdb holds only the in-frame ones, with some missing. Of under 1 million clones in the sample, approximately 96% are singletons; the top ten hold under 0.25%. CD45RO negativity and positive selection for CCR7 defined naive CD8 cells, a population that excluded terminally differentiated effector memory CD45RA+ cells. Specimen: naive CD8+ T cells sorted from blood. These receptors originate from a man aged 30 to 45 in good health.

The chain links TRBV28 to TRBJ1-1; D perhaps matches TRBD1 (5 bases). CDR3 length: 15 residues. Germline CDR1 MDHEN, CDR2 SYDVKM. V was cut by 4 bases and J by 0 bases, with 12 bases left in between. The CDR3 DNA is TGTGCCAGCAGTTGGGGGGGGTTCATGAACACTGAAGCTTTCTTT. It specifies CASSWGGFMNTEAFF.

This sequence joins TRBV11-2 and TRBJ2-1, with D perhaps given as TRBD1 or TRBD2 (5 bases each). The CDR3 is made up of 15 amino acids. V gave up 5 bases and J gave up 7 bases, with 18 bases separating them. Germline CDR1 SGHAT, CDR2 FQNNGV. The CDR3 spells CASSPRDHWLNEQFF. In DNA, the CDR3 is TGTGCCAGCAGCCCAAGGGACCATTGGTTGAATGAGCAGTTCTTC.

About this clone: Other DNA sequences of this sample code for an identical CDR3. The rearrangement uses TRBV7-2 and TRBJ2-1; 12 bases map to TRBD2. From germline, CDR1 is SGHTA and CDR2 FQGNSA. J gave up 7 bases and V 1 base, and 2 bases lay outside the gene matches. The CDR3 loop spans 15 amino acids. CDR3 bases: TGTGCCAGCAGCTTAGGACTAGCGGGAGTGAATGAGCAGTTCTTC. Protein product: CASSLGLAGVNEQFF.

CDR3 coding DNA: TGTGCCAGCGGGCTAGCGGGAGTGGCCCCCTACGAGCAGTACTTC. Protein: CASGLAGVAPYEQYF. The chain is built from TRBV6-6 and TRBJ2-7; 10 nucleotides align to TRBD2. Germline CDR1 reads MNHNY; CDR2 reads SVGAGI (reference sequence). CDR3 size: 15 residues. V shed 8 bases and J 2 bases; nucleotides not matched to a gene: 9.

This clone was detected only once. The chain combines TRBV25-1 with TRBJ2-7; perhaps TRBD1 as D (5 bases). In germline, CDR1 is MGHDK, CDR2 SYGVNS. The CDR3 consists of 13 residues. Trimming pared 8 bases from V and 3 bases from J, leaving 14 bases between. The CDR3 nucleotides read TGTGCCAGCCTCGGAGACAGAAACTACGAGCAGTACTTC. Its protein product is CASLGDRNYEQYF.

This clone was seen once. Other DNA sequences of this sample code for an identical CDR3. V usage is TRBV9 and J usage is TRBJ2-7; 7 nucleotides align to TRBD2. From germline, CDR1 is SGDLS and CDR2 YYNGEE. Trimming took 0 bases from V and 2 from J; bases not matched to a gene: 5. The CDR3 is made up of 15 amino acids. Written as DNA, the CDR3 is TGTGCCAGCAGCGTAGAGGCGGGAGTACCCTACGAGCAGTACTTC. Amino acids: CASSVEAGVPYEQYF.

The CDR3 sequence is CASSSEYAGYEQYF. For the CDR3, the DNA is TGTGCCAGCAGCTCCGAGTATGCAGGCTACGAGCAGTACTTC. The gene calls are TRBV7-9 and TRBJ2-7; D is unresolved. Germline V gene lookup returns CDR1 SEHNR and CDR2 FQNEAQ (reference sequence). The CDR3 totals 14 residues. Trimming left V 4 bases short and J 3 bases short, with 13 bases between.

The chain carries TRBV11-2 and TRBJ2-7, with 9 bases fitting TRBD1. Trimming cost V 5 bases and J 6 bases; bases outside gene matches: 8. The CDR3 consists of 14 residues. Germline values: CDR1 SGHAT, CDR2 FQNNGV. The CDR3 bases are TGTGCCAGCAGCCCGGGACAGGGAAGGCTCGAGCAGTACTTC. This translates into CASSPGQGRLEQYF.

A remark on this clone: This CDR3 is also generated by other DNA sequences in the sample. The CDR3 region is CASSLLGGGTDTQYF. CDR3 nucleotide sequence: TGTGCCAGCAGCTTACTGGGGGGAGGGACAGATACGCAGTATTTT. The gene calls are TRBV7-3 and TRBJ2-3, with 7 bases matching TRBD2. This CDR3 spans 15 amino acids. Germline V lookup: CDR1 SGHTA, CDR2 FQGTGA. Losses at the gene ends were 2 bases for V and 3 bases for J; bases not matched to a gene: 5. Together with reference TRBV7-3 and TRBJ2-3, the CDR3 gives the full variable domain: GAGVSQTPSNKVTEKGKYVELRCDPISGHTALYWYRQSLGQGPEFLIYFQGTGAADDSGLPNDRFFAVRPEGSVSTLKIQRTERGDSAVYLCASSLLGGGTDTQYFGPGTRLTVL.

This clone has just one count. This chain's CDR3 is CASSLYWLRGLAYNEQFF. CDR3 DNA: TGTGCCAGCAGTTTATATTGGCTCAGGGGGCTGGCCTACAATGAGCAGTTCTTC. The chain combines TRBV27 with TRBJ2-1; 8 bases match TRBD1. The V and J ends lost 1 base and 2 bases, in that order; junction bases with no gene match: 10. The CDR3 is made up of 18 amino acids. CDR1 and CDR2 (germline): MNHEY, SMNVEV (reference sequence).

This rearrangement joins TRBV7-8 to TRBJ2-3; 9 nucleotides line up with TRBD1. The CDR3 extends over 15 amino acids. Germline trimming cut 4 bases from V and 3 bases from J; bases unmatched to any gene: 5. Germline lookup yields CDR1 SGHVS and CDR2 FQNEAQ. The CDR3 is CASSSTTGGTDTQYF. The CDR3 DNA reads as TGTGCCAGCAGCTCGACGACAGGGGGGACAGATACGCAGTATTTT.

The V and J genes are TRBV9 and TRBJ2-5; D possibly corresponds to TRBD2 (5 bases). This CDR3 region has 14 residues. Germline assignment: CDR1 SGDLS and CDR2 YYNGEE. V was shortened by 0 bases and J by 4 bases, with 10 bases between the two germline ends. The CDR3 DNA reads as TGTGCCAGCAGCGTAGGAGGGAGTGGAGAGACCCAGTACTTC. Protein: CASSVGGSGETQYF.

This chain connects TRBV28 to TRBJ2-7, with D perhaps given as TRBD1 or TRBD2 (6 bases each). CDR1 is MDHEN, CDR2 SYDVKM, per germline. Trimming took 4 bases from V and 5 from J, leaving 18 bases between them. The CDR3 consists of 15 residues. This CDR3 reads CASSSLDGGRDEQYF. CDR3 in DNA: TGTGCCAGCAGTTCCCTCGATGGGGGGCGCGACGAGCAGTACTTC.

This chain uses TRBV19 with TRBJ2-7; possibly TRBD1 for D (6 bases). There are 13 residues in the CDR3. Germline CDR1 and CDR2: LNHDA and SQIVND (reference sequence). Between the trimmed V and J ends, which lost 4 bases and 7 bases, there was a span of 14 bases. The CDR3 DNA is TGTGCCAGTAGTAGCTACACAGGGAAGGAGCAGTACTTC. Its translation: CASSSYTGKEQYF.

The chain combines TRBV6-6 with TRBJ2-3, with TRBD2 matching 13 bases. J gave up 7 bases and V 5 bases, and 6 bases lay outside the gene matches. CDR1 is MNHNY, CDR2 SVGAGI, per germline (reference sequence). This CDR3 region has 15 residues. Written as DNA, the CDR3 is TGTGCCAGCAGTCCAGGGACTAGCGGGAAACATACGCAGTATTTT. Its protein is CASSPGTSGKHTQYF.

The chain recombines TRBV27 with TRBJ2-1; possible D gene TRBD2, 6 bases. Per germline, CDR1 MNHEY and CDR2 SMNVEV (reference sequence). This CDR3 comprises 17 residues. V was cut by 7 bases and J by 8 bases, with 27 bases left in between. The CDR3 loop reads CASTRDWGSVGEDEQFF. CDR3 coding DNA: TGTGCCAGCACGCGAGACTGGGGGTCAGTAGGGGAGGATGAGCAGTTCTTC.

The CDR3 loop reads CASSLKERSSYNEQFF. CDR3 nucleotide sequence: TGTGCCAGCAGCTTGAAAGAGAGGAGCTCCTACAATGAGCAGTTCTTC. The V gene is TRBV7-9, the J gene TRBJ2-1; no clear D. Germline CDR1 is SEHNR and CDR2 is FQNEAQ (reference sequence). The length of the CDR3 is 16 residues. V lost 3 bases to trimming and J lost 0 bases, with 12 bases between them.

This chain connects TRBV29-1 to TRBJ2-1; D is unclear. Germline loops: CDR1 SQVTM, CDR2 ANQGSEA. V was pared by 2 bases and J by 1 base, with 12 bases between. The CDR3 is 15 residues long. CDR3 nucleotides: TGCAGCGTTGAACTCCAGAGGTTGTCCTACAATGAGCAGTTCTTC. Translation gives CSVELQRLSYNEQFF.

The rearrangement links TRBV5-1 to TRBJ2-4; 10 bases align to TRBD1. This CDR3 is built from 15 residues. Germline V gene data show CDR1 as SGHRS and CDR2 as YFSETQ. V trimming: 0 bases; J trimming: 6 bases; junction bases outside the gene matches: 3. CDR3 residues: CASSLGQGALNIQYF. The DNA for the CDR3 is TGCGCCAGCAGCTTGGGACAGGGGGCCCTAAACATTCAGTACTTC.

The J gene is TRBJ1-2, the V gene TRBV6-6; no clear D. V shed 0 bases and J shed 4 bases, with 6 bases lying between them. The V gene's germline CDR1 is MNHNY and CDR2 SVGAGI (reference sequence). CDR3 length: 13 amino acids. CDR3 sequence (DNA): TGTGCCAGCAGTTACTCGATCAGCTATGGCTACACCTTC. It yields the protein CASSYSISYGYTF.

This rearrangement joins TRBV7-2 to TRBJ2-7; 10 bases line up with TRBD2. There are 17 residues in the CDR3. Germline CDR1 and CDR2: SGHTA and FQGNSA. With V trimmed by 7 bases and J by 0 bases, 12 bases remained unmatched. The CDR3, as DNA: TGTGCCAGCACATCCCGGGCGGCTAGCGGGAGCTCCTACGAGCAGTACTTC. Encoded protein: CASTSRAASGSSYEQYF.

The V gene is TRBV15, the J gene TRBJ1-5; no definite D call. V gave up 1 base and J gave up 6 bases, with 10 bases separating them. The germline CDR1 and CDR2 sequences are LNHNV and YYDKDF (reference sequence). CDR3 length: 14 residues. The CDR3, as DNA: TGTGCCACCAGCAGAGGGAGGGAGAGTCAGCCCCAGCATTTT. Protein sequence: CATSRGRESQPQHF.

This clone showed up just once. The V call is TRBV7-9, the J call TRBJ1-3; tentative D call: TRBD1 (6 bases). This CDR3 has 19 residues. Trimming removed 3 bases from V and 0 bases from J, with 21 bases in between. CDR1 SEHNR and CDR2 FQNEAQ come from the germline V gene (reference sequence). CDR3 sequence reads: CASSLYSIPTGDSGNTIYF. The CDR3 region has the DNA TGTGCCAGCAGCTTGTATTCAATCCCGACAGGAGACTCTGGAAACACCATATATTTT.

This chain joins TRBV29-1 and TRBJ2-3; TRBD2 matches at 10 bases. The CDR3 has 15 residues. Germline lookup yields CDR1 SQVTM and CDR2 ANQGSEA. With V trimmed by 7 bases and J by 2 bases, 9 bases remained unmatched. Written as DNA, the CDR3 is TGCAGCGCCCCCTCTAGCGGGAGAGCCACAGATACGCAGTATTTT. It translates to CSAPSSGRATDTQYF.

This clone was recorded once. J is TRBJ2-4 and V is TRBV5-4, with D uncertain. V was trimmed by 4 bases and J by 2 bases, leaving 1 base between them. Germline CDR1 reads SGHNT; CDR2 reads YYREEE (reference sequence). The CDR3 contains 11 residues. The CDR3 coding sequence is TGTGCCAGCAGCACCAAAAACATTCAGTACTTC. Its translation: CASSTKNIQYF.